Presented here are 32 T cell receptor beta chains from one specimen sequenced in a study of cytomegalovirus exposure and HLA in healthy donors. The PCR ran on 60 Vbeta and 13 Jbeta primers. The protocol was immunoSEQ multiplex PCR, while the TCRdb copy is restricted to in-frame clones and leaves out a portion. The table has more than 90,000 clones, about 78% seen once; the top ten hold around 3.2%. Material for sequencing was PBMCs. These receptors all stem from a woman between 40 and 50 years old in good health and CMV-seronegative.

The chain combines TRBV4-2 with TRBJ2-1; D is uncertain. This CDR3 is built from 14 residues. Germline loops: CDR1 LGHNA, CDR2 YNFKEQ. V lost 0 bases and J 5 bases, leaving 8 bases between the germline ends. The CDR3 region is CASSQDILDNEQFF. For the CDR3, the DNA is TGTGCCAGCAGCCAAGATATCCTCGACAATGAGCAGTTCTTC.

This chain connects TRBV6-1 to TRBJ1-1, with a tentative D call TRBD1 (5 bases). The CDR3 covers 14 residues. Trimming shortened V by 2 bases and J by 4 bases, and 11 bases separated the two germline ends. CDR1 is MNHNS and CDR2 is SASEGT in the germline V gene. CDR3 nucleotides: TGTGCCAGCAGTGAAACGGGGACTGGCACTGAAGCTTTCTTT. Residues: CASSETGTGTEAFF.

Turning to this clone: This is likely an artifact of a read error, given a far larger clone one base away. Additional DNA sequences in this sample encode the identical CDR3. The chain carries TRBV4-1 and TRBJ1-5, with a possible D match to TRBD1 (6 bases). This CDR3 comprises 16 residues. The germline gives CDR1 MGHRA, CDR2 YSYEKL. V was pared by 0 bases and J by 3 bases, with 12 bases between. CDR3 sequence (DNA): TGCGCCAGCAGCCAAGATCGGACAGCCTACAATCAGCCCCAGCATTTT. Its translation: CASSQDRTAYNQPQHF.

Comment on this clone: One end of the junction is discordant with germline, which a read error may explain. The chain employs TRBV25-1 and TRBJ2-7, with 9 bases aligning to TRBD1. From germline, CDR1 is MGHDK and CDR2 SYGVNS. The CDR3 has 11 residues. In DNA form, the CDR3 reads TGTGCCAGCAGTTTAAGGGACAGGGAACACTTC. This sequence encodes CASSLRDREHF.

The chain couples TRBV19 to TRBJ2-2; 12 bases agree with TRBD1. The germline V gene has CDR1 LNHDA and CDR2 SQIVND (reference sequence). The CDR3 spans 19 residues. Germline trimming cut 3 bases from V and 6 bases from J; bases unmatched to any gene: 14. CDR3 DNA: TGTGCCAGTAGTATCAGGGACAGGGGGCCCCAGTGGATAGCCGGGGAGCTGTTTTTT. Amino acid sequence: CASSIRDRGPQWIAGELFF.

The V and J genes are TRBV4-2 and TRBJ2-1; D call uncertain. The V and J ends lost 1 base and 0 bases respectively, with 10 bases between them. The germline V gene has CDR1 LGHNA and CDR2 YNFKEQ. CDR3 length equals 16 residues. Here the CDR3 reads CASSQVSLLSYNEQFF. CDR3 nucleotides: TGTGCCAGCAGCCAAGTTTCCCTACTCTCCTACAATGAGCAGTTCTTC.

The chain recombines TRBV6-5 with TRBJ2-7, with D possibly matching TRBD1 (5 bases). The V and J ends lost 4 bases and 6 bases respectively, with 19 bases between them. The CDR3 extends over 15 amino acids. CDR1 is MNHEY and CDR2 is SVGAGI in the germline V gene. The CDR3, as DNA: TGTGCCAGCAGTTCCTCGGACACTCCGCTCAGCGAGCAGTACTTC. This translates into CASSSSDTPLSEQYF.

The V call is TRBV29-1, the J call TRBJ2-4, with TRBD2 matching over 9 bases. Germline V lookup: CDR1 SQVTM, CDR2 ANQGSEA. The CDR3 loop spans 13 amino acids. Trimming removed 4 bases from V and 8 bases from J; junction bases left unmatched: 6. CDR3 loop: CSVVGSGGDIQYF. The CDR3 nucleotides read TGCAGCGTTGTGGGTAGCGGGGGCGACATTCAGTACTTC.

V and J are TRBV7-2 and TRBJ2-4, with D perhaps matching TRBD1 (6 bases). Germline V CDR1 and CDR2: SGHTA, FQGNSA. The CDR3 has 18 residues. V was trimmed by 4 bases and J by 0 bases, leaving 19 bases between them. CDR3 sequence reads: CASSWGLGQGIAKNIQYF. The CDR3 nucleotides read TGTGCCAGCAGCTGGGGCCTGGGGCAGGGGATAGCCAAAAACATTCAGTACTTC.

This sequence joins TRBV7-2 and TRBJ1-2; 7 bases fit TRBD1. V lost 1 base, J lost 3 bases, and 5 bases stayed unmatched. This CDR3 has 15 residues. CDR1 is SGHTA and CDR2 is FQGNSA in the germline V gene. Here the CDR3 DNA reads TGTGCCAGCAGCTTAGTAGGAGGGGGCGACTATGGCTACACCTTC. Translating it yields CASSLVGGGDYGYTF.

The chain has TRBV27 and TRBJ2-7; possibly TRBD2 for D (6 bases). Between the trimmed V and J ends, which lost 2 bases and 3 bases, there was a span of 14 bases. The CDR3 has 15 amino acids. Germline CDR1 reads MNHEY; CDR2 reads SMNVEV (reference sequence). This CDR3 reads CASSLALPTSYEQYF. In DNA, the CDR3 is TGTGCCAGCAGTTTAGCCCTTCCGACTAGCTACGAGCAGTACTTC.

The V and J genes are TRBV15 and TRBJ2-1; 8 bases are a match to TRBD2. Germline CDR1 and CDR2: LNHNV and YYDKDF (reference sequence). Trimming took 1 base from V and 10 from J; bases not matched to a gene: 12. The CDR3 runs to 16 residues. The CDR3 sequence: CATSRGPLAGMGEQFF. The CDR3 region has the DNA TGTGCCACCAGCAGAGGTCCCTTAGCGGGAATGGGAGAGCAGTTCTTC.

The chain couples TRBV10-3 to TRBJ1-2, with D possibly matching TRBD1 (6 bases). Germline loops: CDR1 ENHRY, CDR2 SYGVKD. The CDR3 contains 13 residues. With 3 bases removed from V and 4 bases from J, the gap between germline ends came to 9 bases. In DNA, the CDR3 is TGTGCCATCAGTGATAGGGGGTTCTATGGCTACACCTTC. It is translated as CAISDRGFYGYTF.

CDR3 in amino acids: CAISDTRSSYEQYF. The CDR3 DNA reads as TGTGCCATCAGTGACACCCGTAGCTCCTACGAGCAGTACTTC. The chain uses TRBV10-3 and TRBJ2-7; D is uncertain. There are 14 residues in the CDR3. Germline CDR1 is ENHRY and CDR2 is SYGVKD. Trimming shortened V by 3 bases and J by 0 bases, and 9 bases separated the two germline ends.

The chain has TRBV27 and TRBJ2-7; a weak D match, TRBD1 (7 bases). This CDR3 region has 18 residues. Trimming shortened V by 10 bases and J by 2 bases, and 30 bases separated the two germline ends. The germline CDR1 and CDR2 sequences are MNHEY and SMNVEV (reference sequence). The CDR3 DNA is TGTGCCACCAGGAGGGACATCCTCCTTCAGGGGGTTACCTACGAGCAGTACTTC. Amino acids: CATRRDILLQGVTYEQYF.

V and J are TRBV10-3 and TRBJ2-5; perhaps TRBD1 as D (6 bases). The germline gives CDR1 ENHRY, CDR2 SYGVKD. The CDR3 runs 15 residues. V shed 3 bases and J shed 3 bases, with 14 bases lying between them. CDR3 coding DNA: TGTGCCATCAGTGACGACAGGTCCCTTAAAGAGACCCAGTACTTC. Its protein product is CAISDDRSLKETQYF.

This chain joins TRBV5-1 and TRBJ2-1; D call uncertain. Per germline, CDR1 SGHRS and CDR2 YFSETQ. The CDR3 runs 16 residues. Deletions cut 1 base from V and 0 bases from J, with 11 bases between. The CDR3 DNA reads TGCGCCAGCAGCTTGCGCTACTCCGGCTCCTACAATGAGCAGTTCTTC. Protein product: CASSLRYSGSYNEQFF.

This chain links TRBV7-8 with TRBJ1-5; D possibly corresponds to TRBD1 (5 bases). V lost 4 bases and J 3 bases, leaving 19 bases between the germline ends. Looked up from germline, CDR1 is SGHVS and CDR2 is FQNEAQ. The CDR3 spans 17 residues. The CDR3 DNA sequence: TGTGCCAGCAGCTCCCGGGACGGGAGGCTTCTCAATCAGCCCCAGCATTTT. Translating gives CASSSRDGRLLNQPQHF. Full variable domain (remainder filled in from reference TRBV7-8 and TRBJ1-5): GAGVSQSPRYKVAKRGQDVALRCDPISGHVSLFWYQQALGQGPEFLTYFQNEAQLDKSGLPSDRFFAERPEGSVSTLKIQRTQQEDSAVYLCASSSRDGRLLNQPQHFGDGTRLSIL.

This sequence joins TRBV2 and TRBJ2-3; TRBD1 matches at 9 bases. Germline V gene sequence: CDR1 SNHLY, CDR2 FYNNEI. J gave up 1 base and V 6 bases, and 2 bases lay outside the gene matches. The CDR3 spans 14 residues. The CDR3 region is CASRRDRGTDTQYF. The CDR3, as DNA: TGTGCCAGCAGGAGGGACAGGGGCACAGATACGCAGTATTTT. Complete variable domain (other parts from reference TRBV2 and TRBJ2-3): EPEVTQTPSHQVTQMGQEVILRCVPISNHLYFYWYRQILGQKVEFLVSFYNNEISEKSEIFDDQFSVERPDGSNFTLKIRSTKLEDSAMYFCASRRDRGTDTQYFGPGTRLTVL.

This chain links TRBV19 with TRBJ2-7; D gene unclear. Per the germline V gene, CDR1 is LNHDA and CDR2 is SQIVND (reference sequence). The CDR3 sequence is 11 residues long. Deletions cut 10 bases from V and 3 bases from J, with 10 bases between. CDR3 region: CATQNRYEQYF. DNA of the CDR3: TGTGCCACACAAAACCGCTACGAGCAGTACTTC.

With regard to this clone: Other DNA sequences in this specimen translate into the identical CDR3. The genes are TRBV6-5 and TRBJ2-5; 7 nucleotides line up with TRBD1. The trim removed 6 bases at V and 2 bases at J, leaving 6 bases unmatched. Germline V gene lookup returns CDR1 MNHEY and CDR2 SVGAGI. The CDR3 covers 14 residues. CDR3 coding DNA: TGTGCCAGCAGCTTACTGGGACAGCAAGAGACCCAGTACTTC. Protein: CASSLLGQQETQYF.

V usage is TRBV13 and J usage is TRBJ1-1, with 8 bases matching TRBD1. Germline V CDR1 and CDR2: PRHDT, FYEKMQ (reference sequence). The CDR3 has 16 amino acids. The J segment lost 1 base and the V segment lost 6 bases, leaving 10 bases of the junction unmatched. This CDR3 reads CASSPSRGLPNTEAFF. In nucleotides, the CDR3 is TGTGCCAGCAGTCCATCCAGGGGGCTACCGAACACTGAAGCTTTCTTT.

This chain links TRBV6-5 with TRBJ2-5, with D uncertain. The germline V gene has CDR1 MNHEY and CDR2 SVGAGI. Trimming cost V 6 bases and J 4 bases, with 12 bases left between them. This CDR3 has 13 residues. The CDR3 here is CASSHYSRETQYF. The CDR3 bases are TGTGCCAGCAGCCACTATTCGCGAGAGACCCAGTACTTC.

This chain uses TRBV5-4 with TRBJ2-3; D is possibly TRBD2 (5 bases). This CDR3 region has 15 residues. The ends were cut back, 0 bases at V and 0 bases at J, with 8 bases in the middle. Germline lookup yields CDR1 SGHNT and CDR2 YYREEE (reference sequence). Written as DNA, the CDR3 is TGTGCCAGCAGCTTGGTTCTAGCTAGCACAGATACGCAGTATTTT. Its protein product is CASSLVLASTDTQYF.

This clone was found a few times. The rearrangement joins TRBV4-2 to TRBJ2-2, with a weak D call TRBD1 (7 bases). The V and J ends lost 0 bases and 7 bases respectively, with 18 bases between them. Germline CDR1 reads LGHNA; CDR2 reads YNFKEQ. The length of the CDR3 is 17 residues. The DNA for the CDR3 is TGTGCCAGCAGCCAAGATGGAGGGGGCGCGTTCGTCGGGGAGCTGTTTTTT. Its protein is CASSQDGGGAFVGELFF.

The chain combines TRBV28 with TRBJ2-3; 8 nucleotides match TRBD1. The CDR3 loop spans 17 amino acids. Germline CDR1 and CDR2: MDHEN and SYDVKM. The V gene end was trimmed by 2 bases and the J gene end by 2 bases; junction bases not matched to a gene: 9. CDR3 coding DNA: TGTGCCAGCAGTTTACAACCGGGACAGGCCTTCACAGATACGCAGTATTTT. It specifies CASSLQPGQAFTDTQYF.

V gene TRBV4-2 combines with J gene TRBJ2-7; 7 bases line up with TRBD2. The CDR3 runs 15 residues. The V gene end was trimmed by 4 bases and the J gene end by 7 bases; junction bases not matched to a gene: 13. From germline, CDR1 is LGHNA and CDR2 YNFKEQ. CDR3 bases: TGTGCCAGCAGCCTCCTGTGGGAGGGAGGGGAGGAGCAGTACTTC. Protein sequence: CASSLLWEGGEEQYF.

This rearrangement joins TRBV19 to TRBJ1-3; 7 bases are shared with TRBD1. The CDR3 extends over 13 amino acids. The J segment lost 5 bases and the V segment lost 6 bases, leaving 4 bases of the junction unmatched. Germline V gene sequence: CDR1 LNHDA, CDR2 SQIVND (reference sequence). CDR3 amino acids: CASSEGQRNTIYF. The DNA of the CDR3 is TGTGCCAGTAGCGAGGGACAGCGAAACACCATATATTTT.

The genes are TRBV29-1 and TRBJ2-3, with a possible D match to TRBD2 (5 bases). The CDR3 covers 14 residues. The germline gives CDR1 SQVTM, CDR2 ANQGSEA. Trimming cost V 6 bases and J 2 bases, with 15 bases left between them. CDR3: CSVLAPWATDTQYF. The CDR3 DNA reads TGCAGCGTCCTAGCTCCTTGGGCCACAGATACGCAGTATTTT.

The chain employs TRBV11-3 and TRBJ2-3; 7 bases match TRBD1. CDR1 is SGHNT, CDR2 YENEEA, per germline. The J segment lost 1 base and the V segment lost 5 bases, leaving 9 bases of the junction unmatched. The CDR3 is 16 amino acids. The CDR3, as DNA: TGTGCCAGCAGCCCGGGACAGATTCTGGGCACAGATACGCAGTATTTT. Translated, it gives CASSPGQILGTDTQYF. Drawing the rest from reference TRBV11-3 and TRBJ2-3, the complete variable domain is EAGVVQSPRYKIIEKKQPVAFWCNPISGHNTLYWYLQNLGQGPELLIRYENEEAVDDSQLPKDRFSAERLKGVDSTLKIQPAELGDSAVYLCASSPGQILGTDTQYFGPGTRLTVL.

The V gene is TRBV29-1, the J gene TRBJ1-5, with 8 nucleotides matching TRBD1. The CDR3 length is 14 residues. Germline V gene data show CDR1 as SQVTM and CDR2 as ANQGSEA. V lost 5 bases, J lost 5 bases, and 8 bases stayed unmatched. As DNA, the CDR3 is TGCAGCGTTTCCCCAGGACAGGGAGATCAGCCCCAGCATTTT. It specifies CSVSPGQGDQPQHF.

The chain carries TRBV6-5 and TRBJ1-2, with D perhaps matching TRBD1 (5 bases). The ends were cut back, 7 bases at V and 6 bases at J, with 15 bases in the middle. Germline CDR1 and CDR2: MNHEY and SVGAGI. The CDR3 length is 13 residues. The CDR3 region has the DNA TGTGCCAGCACCCCATGGGGGGAAAATGGCTACACCTTC. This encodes CASTPWGENGYTF.